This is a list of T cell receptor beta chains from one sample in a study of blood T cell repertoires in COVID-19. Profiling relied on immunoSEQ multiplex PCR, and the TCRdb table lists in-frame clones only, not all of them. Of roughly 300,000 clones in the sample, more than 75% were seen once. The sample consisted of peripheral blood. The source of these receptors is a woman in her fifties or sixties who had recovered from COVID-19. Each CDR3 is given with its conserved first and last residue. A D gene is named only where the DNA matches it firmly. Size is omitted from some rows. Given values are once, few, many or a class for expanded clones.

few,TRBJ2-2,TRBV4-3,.,TGCGCCAGCAGCCAAATAAGAACTAGCCAGAACACCGGGGAGCTGTTTTTT,CASSQIRTSQNTGELFF
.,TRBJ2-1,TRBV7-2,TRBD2,TGTGCCAGCAGCTTCCTAGCGGGCGACCTCAATGAGCAGTTCTTC,CASSFLAGDLNEQFF
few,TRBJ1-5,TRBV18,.,TGTGCCAGCTCACCGAATAGAAATCAGCCCCAGCATTTT,CASSPNRNQPQHF
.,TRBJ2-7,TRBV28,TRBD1,TGTGCCAGCAGTCAGGGGACAGGAGCTTTCCGGGAGCAGTACTTC,CASSQGTGAFREQYF
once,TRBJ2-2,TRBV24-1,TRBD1,TGTGCCACCAGCGGGACAGGGGGCACCGGGGAGCTGTTTTTT,CATSGTGGTGELFF
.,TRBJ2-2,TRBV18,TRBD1,TGTGCCAGCTCCCGGGACAGGCCGAACACCGGGGAGCTGTTTTTT,CASSRDRPNTGELFF
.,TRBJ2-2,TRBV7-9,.,TGTGCCAGCAGCCCCCGGGGATCGAACACCGGGGAGCTGTTTTTT,CASSPRGSNTGELFF
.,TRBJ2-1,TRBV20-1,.,TGCAGTGCCCAGACTGGCAATGAGCAGTTCTTC,CSAQTGNEQFF
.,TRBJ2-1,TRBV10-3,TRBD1,TGTGCCATCAGGGGGGGGACAGGGGAGAGCAATGAGCAGTTCTTC,CAIRGGTGESNEQFF
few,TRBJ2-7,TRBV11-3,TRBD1,TGTGCCAGCAGCTTAGGGACAGGTGAATCCTACGAGCAGTACTTC,CASSLGTGESYEQYF
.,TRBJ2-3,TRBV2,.,TGTGCCAGCAGTGTTAGCCGCCGCGCAGATACGCAGTATTTT,CASSVSRRADTQYF
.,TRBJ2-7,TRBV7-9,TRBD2,TGTGCCAGCAGCCCGCCGGGGACTAGCGGGAGTGTGTACGAGCAGTACTTC,CASSPPGTSGSVYEQYF
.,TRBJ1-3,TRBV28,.,TGTGCCAGCAGTCCCTCGGGCTCTGGAAACACCATATATTTT,CASSPSGSGNTIYF
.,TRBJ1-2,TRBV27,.,TGTGCCAGCAGTGGGCTCGGGGACTATGGCTACACCTTC,CASSGLGDYGYTF
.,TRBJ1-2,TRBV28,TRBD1,TGTGCCAGCAGTCGACAGGGGAACGGCTACACCTTC,CASSRQGNGYTF
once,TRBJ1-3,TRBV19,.,TGTGCCAGTACCCCTCTTCGGACACCCTCTGGAAACACCATATATTTT,CASTPLRTPSGNTIYF
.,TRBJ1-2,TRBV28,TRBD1,TGTGCCAGCAGAGTTTCGGGACAGGGAGGTGGCTACACCTTC,CASRVSGQGGGYTF
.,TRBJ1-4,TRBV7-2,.,TGTGCCAGCAGTTTGGTTTCCGGGAGAACTAATGAAAAACTGTTTTTT,CASSLVSGRTNEKLFF
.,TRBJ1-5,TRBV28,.,TGTGCCAGCAGTTCCCCCGGGTTGCAGCCCCAGCATTTT,CASSSPGLQPQHF
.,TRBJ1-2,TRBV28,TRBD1,TGTGCCAGCAGTCAACGACAGGGGAGCTACACCTTC,CASSQRQGSYTF
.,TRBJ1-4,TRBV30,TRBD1,TGTGCCTGGGGAGGACAGGGGTATGAAAAACTGTTTTTT,CAWGGQGYEKLFF
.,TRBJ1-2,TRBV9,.,TGTGCCAGCAGCGTAGCAGGGAACTATGGCTACACCTTC,CASSVAGNYGYTF
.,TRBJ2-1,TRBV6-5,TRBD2,TGTGCCAGCACCAGTCTAGCGGGAGGCTCCTATGGGCAGTTCTTC,CASTSLAGGSYGQFF
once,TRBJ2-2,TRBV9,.,TGTGCCAGCAGACCGGGAGCCTTTGACGGGGAGCTGTTTTTT,CASRPGAFDGELFF
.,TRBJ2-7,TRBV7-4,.,TGTGCCAGCAGTCTAAGGTCGGGGGAGAGCTCCTACGAGCAGTACTTC,CASSLRSGESSYEQYF
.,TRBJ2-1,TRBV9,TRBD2,TGTGCCAGCAGCGTAGCGCCTAGCGGGTTTTACAATGAGCAGTTCTTC,CASSVAPSGFYNEQFF
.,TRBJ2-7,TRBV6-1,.,TGTGCCAGCAGTGAATTTAGCTTCGAGCAGTACTTC,CASSEFSFEQYF
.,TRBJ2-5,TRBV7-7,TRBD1,TGTGCCAGCAGCAAGTTGACAGGGGCGCAAGAGACCCAGTACTTC,CASSKLTGAQETQYF
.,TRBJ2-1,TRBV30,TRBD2,TGTGCCTGGTTGGGACTAGCGGGAAGTTTGTGGAATGAGCAGTTCTTC,CAWLGLAGSLWNEQFF